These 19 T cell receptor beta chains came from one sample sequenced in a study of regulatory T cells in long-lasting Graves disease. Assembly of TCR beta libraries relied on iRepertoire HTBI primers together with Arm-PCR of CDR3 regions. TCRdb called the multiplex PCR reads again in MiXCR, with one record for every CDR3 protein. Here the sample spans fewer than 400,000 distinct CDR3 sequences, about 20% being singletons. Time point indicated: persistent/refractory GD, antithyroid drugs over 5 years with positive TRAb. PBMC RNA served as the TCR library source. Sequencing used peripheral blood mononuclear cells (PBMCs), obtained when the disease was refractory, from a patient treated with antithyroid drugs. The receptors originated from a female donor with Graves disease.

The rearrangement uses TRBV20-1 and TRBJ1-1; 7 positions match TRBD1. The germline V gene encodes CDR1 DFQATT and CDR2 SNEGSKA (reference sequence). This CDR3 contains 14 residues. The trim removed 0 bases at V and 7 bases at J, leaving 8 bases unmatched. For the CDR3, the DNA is TGCAGTGCTAGAGATCGGAGGGGGCAGGGTGAAGCTTTCTTT. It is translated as CSARDRRGQGEAFF.

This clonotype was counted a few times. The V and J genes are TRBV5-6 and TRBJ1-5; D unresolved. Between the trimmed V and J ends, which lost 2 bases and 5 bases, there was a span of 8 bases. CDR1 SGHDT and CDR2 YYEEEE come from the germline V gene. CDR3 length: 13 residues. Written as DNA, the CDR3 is TGTGCCAGCAGCTTTCGTGTGGATCAGCCCCAGCATTTT. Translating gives CASSFRVDQPQHF.

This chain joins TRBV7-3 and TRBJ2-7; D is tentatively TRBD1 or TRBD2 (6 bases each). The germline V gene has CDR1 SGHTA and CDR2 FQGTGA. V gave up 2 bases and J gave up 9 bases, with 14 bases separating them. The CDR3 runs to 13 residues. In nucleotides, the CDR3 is TGTGCCAGCAGCTTATACAGGGAGGAGATGCAGTACTTC. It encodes CASSLYREEMQYF.

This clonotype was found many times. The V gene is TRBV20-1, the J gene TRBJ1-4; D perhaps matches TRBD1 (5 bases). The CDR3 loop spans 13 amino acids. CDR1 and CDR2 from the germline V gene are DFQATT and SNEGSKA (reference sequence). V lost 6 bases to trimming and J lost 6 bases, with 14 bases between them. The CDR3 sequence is CSAETEDYEKLFF. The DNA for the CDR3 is TGCAGTGCGGAGACAGAAGATTATGAAAAACTGTTTTTT.

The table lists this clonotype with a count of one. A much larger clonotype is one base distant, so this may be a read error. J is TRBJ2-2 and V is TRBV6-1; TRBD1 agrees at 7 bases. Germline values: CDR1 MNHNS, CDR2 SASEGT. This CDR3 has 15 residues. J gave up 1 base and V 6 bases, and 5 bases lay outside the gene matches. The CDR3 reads CASRDRDRNTGELFF. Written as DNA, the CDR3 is TGTGCCAGCAGGGACCGGGACAGGAACACCGGGGAGCTGTTTTTT.

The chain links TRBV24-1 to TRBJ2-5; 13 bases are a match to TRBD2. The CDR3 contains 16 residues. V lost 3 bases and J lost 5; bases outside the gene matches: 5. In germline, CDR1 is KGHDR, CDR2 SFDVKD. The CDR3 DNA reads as TGTGCCACCAGTGATATGGAACTAGCGGGAGGGGAGACCCAGTACTTC. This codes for CATSDMELAGGETQYF.

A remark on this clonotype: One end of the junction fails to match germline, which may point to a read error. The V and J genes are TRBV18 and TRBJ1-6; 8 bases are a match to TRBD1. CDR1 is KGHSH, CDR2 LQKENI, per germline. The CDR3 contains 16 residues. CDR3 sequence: CASPPPGQGTDSPLHF. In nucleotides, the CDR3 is TGTGCCAGCCCACCACCTGGACAGGGCACGGATTCACCCCTCCACTTT.

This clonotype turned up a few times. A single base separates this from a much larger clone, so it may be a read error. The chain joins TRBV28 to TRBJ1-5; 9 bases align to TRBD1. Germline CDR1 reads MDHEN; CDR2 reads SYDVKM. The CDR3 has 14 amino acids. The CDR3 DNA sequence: TGTGCCAGCAGTCCGGGACAGGGATATCAGCCCCGGCATTTT. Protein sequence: CASSPGQGYQPRHF.

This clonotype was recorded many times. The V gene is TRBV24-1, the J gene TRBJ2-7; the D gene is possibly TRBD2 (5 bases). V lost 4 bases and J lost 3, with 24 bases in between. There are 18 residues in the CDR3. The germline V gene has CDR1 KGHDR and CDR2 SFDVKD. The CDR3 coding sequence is TGTGCCACCAGTGACCGCATAACGCACGGGGTATGCGACTACGAGCAGTACTTC. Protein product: CATSDRITHGVCDYEQYF.

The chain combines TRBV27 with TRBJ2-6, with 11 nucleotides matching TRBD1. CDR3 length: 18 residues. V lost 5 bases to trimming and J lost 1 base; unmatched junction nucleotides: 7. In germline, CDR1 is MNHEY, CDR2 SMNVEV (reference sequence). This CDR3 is CASSRTGGSLSGANVLTF. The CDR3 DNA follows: TGTGCCAGCAGTCGGACAGGGGGCAGCCTTTCTGGGGCCAACGTCCTGACTTTC. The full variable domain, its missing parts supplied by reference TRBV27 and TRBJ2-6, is EAQVTQNPRYLITVTGKKLTVTCSQNMNHEYMSWYRQDPGLGLRQIYYSMNVEVTDKGDVPEGYKVSRKEKRNFPLILESPSPNQTSLYFCASSRTGGSLSGANVLTFGAGSRLTVL.

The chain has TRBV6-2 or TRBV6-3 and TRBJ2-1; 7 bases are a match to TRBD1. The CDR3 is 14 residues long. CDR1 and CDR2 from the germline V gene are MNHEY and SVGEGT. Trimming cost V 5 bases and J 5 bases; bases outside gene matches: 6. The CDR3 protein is CASSLGGLHNEQFF. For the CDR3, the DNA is TGTGCCAGCAGTCTAGGGGGCCTGCACAATGAGCAGTTCTTC.

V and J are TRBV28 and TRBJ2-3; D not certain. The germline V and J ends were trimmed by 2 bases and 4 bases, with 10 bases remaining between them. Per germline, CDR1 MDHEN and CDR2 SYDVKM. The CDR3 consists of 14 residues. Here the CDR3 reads CASSLPVPPDTQYF. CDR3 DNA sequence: TGTGCCAGCAGTTTACCAGTACCACCAGATACGCAGTATTTT.

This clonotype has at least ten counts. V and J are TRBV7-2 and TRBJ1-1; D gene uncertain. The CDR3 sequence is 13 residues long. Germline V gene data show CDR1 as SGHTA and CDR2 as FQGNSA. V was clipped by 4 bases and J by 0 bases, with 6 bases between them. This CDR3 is CASSYGMNTEAFF. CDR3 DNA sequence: TGTGCCAGCAGCTACGGAATGAACACTGAAGCTTTCTTT.

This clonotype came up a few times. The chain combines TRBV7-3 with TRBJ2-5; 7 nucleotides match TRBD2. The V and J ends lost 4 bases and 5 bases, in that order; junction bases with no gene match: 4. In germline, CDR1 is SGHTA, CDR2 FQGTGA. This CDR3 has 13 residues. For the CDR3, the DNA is TGTGCCAGCAGCTCTTGGGGGGGGGAGACCCAGTACTTC. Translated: CASSSWGGETQYF.

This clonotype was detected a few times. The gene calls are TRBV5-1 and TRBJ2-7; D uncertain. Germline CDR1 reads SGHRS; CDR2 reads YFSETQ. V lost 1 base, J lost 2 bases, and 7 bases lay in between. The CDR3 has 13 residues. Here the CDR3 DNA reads TGCGCCAGCAGCTTGCCCCAGACCTACGAGCAGTACTTC. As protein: CASSLPQTYEQYF.

CDR3 amino acids: CASSTGTGTETQYF. The CDR3 DNA sequence: TGTGCCAGTAGTACCGGGACAGGGACGGAGACCCAGTACTTC. J is TRBJ2-5 and V is TRBV19, with 9 bases fitting TRBD1. CDR1 and CDR2 from the germline V gene are LNHDA and SQIVND (reference sequence). V trimming: 4 bases; J trimming: 5 bases; junction bases outside the gene matches: 5. The CDR3 has 14 residues.

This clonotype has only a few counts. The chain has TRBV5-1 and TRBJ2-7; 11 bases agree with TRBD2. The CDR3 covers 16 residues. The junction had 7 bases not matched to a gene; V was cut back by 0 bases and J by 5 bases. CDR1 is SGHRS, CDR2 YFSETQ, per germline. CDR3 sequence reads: CASSLANSGRVDEQYF. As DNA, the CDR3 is TGCGCCAGCAGCTTGGCCAATAGCGGGAGGGTGGACGAGCAGTACTTC. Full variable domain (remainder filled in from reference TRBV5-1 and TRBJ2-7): KAGVTQTPRYLIKTRGQQVTLSCSPISGHRSVSWYQQTPGQGLQFLFEYFSETQRNKGNFPGRFSGRQFSNSRSEMNVSTLELGDSALYLCASSLANSGRVDEQYFGPGTRLTVT.

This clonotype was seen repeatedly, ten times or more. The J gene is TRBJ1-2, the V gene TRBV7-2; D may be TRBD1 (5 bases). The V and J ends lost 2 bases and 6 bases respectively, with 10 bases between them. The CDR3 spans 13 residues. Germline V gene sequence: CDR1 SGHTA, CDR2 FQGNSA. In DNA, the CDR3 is TGTGCCAGCAGCTTACAGGGTACGCATGGCTACACCTTC. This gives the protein CASSLQGTHGYTF.

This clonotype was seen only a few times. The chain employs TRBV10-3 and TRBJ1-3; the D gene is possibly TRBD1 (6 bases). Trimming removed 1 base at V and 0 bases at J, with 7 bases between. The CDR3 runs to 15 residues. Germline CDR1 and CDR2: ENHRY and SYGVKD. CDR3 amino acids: CAISEWGLSGNTIYF. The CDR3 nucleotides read TGTGCCATCAGTGAGTGGGGGCTCTCTGGAAACACCATATATTTT.